The source of this T cell receptor (beta chain) is a study of PD-1 blockade in classical Hodgkin lymphoma. Study-wide findings and caveats: Those starting nivolumab under 1 year post-ASCT were excluded. Baseline diversity resembling that of newly diagnosed patients was seen in complete responders. Reports described newly diagnosed patients as having lower baseline TCR diversity than healthy donors.

Relapse was seen in all patients after autologous stem cell transplantation, and brentuximab vedotin exposure was variable. A note on this clone: Its specificity is not known.

The CDR3 loop spans 14 amino acids. CDR1 and CDR2 from the germline V gene are SEHNR and FQNEAQ (reference sequence). V shed 3 bases and J shed 3 bases, with 9 bases lying between them. TCRdb's copy holds only in-frame clones and misses some; the assay was immunoSEQ multiplex PCR. This table has approximately 24,000 clones, 65% to 90% appearing once. The specimen was peripheral blood mononuclear cells (PBMCs), collected at baseline. The receptor's source is a human donor with classical Hodgkin lymphoma. The J gene is TRBJ1-5, the V gene TRBV7-9; possible D gene TRBD1, 6 bases. CDR3 bases: TGTGCCAGCAGCTTCGGGGGGGCCAATCAGCCCCAGCATTTT. Its protein is CASSFGGANQPQHF. Combining the CDR3 with reference TRBV7-9 and TRBJ1-5 gives the whole variable domain DTGVSQNPRHKITKRGQNVTFRCDPISEHNRLYWYRQTLGQGPEFLTYFQNEAQLEKSRLLSDRFSAERPKGSFSTLEIQRTEQGDSAMYLCASSFGGANQPQHFGDGTRLSIL.